This TCR beta chain was sequenced for a study of blood T cell repertoires in COVID-19. The CDR3 contains 14 residues. Germline CDR1 reads SNHLY; CDR2 reads FYNNEI. With V trimmed by 4 bases and J by 8 bases, 5 bases remained unmatched. The method was immunoSEQ multiplex PCR; TCRdb's version includes in-frame clones alone and lacks a portion of them. The sample lists over 100,000 clones; approximately 81% were seen once. This clonotype originated in a woman older than 75 with acute or convalescent COVID-19. Sequencing was carried out using peripheral blood. This chain connects TRBV2 to TRBJ1-4; 9 nucleotides agree with TRBD1. CDR3: CASSAGTGYEKLFF. Written as DNA, the CDR3 is TGTGCCAGCAGTGCCGGGACAGGGTACGAAAAACTGTTTTTT.